The 14 T cell receptor beta chains below were found in one sample sequenced in a study of T cell clones after liver transplantation. This table comes from immunoSEQ multiplex PCR, and its TCRdb copy is limited to in-frame clones, with some not included. The table records about 75,000 clones, around four fifths of them present only once. The starting material was CD4+ T cells from blood, obtained 48 months after liver transplant. These receptors were taken from a human patient who received a liver transplant. Some T cells could come from the graft donor.

The genes are TRBV7-6 and TRBJ2-2; 7 bases map to TRBD1. The CDR3 totals 13 residues. Trimming took 5 bases from V and 8 from J; bases not matched to a gene: 5. Germline V lookup: CDR1 SGHVS, CDR2 FNYEAQ. CDR3 bases: TGTGCCAGCAGCCCAGCGACAGGGGGGGAGCTGTTTTTT. It is translated as CASSPATGGELFF.

The chain recombines TRBV28 with TRBJ2-5; TRBD2 is a possible D gene (6 bases). Per germline, CDR1 MDHEN and CDR2 SYDVKM. Trimming removed 4 bases at V and 5 bases at J, with 17 bases between. CDR3 length equals 15 residues. DNA of the CDR3: TGTGCCAGCAGTTCCAGGATAGGCGGAGGGGAGACCCAGTACTTC. It is translated as CASSSRIGGGETQYF.

The rearrangement uses TRBV11-3 and TRBJ2-1; 11 bases are shared with TRBD2. Trimming cost V 4 bases and J 2 bases; bases outside gene matches: 4. Germline V gene lookup returns CDR1 SGHNT and CDR2 YENEEA. This CDR3 has 16 amino acids. The CDR3 here is CASSSGLAETYNEQFF. The CDR3 DNA is TGTGCCAGCAGCTCGGGACTAGCGGAAACCTACAATGAGCAGTTCTTC.

This clone appeared a few times. The chain couples TRBV28 to TRBJ2-3; no definite D call. Trimming shortened V by 7 bases and J by 0 bases, and 5 bases separated the two germline ends. The length of the CDR3 is 12 residues. CDR1 and CDR2 (germline): MDHEN, SYDVKM. The CDR3 spells CASTRSTDTQYF. CDR3 bases: TGTGCCAGCACCCGGAGCACAGATACGCAGTATTTT.

The genes are TRBV7-9 and TRBJ2-3; 7 nucleotides align to TRBD1. The V and J ends lost 5 bases and 8 bases, in that order; junction bases with no gene match: 10. This CDR3 contains 14 residues. Germline V gene sequence: CDR1 SEHNR, CDR2 FQNEAQ (reference sequence). CDR3 sequence: CASSRDSGQGTQYF. For the CDR3, the DNA is TGTGCCAGCAGCCGGGACAGCGGTCAGGGTACGCAGTATTTT.

This clone has more than one count but fewer than ten. This chain links TRBV7-2 with TRBJ2-3; D is perhaps TRBD1 (5 bases). Trimming removed 5 bases from V and 1 base from J, with 19 bases in between. Germline CDR1 is SGHTA and CDR2 is FQGNSA. CDR3 length: 17 amino acids. The CDR3 bases are TGTGCCAGCAGCCCAAGATCGCGGACATGGGGCACAGATACGCAGTATTTT. This codes for CASSPRSRTWGTDTQYF.

This sequence joins TRBV7-3 and TRBJ2-2; TRBD2 aligns across 9 bases. CDR3 length: 15 residues. Germline loops: CDR1 SGHTA, CDR2 FQGTGA. The V segment lost 5 bases and the J segment 8 bases; nucleotides outside the gene matches: 9. The CDR3 sequence: CASSPTGLASGELFF. The CDR3 DNA reads as TGTGCCAGCAGCCCCACGGGACTAGCTTCTGGGGAGCTGTTTTTT.

V gene TRBV7-6 combines with J gene TRBJ2-2, with 9 bases lining up with TRBD2. The CDR3 sequence is 15 residues long. Trimming took 3 bases from V and 5 from J; bases not matched to a gene: 4. Germline lookup yields CDR1 SGHVS and CDR2 FNYEAQ. CDR3 sequence reads: CASSFSGSLTGELFF. DNA for the CDR3: TGTGCCAGCAGCTTTAGCGGGAGTTTGACCGGGGAGCTGTTTTTT.

This clone was observed once. This chain connects TRBV19 to TRBJ2-7; tentatively, D is TRBD2 (6 bases). CDR1 and CDR2 (germline): LNHDA, SQIVND (reference sequence). V was shortened by 4 bases and J by 3 bases, with 16 bases between the two germline ends. This CDR3 comprises 15 residues. In nucleotides, the CDR3 is TGTGCCAGTAGTAACCGCGGGACGGCCTACTACGAGCAGTACTTC. It translates to CASSNRGTAYYEQYF.

This chain joins TRBV4-3 and TRBJ2-1, with 10 positions matching TRBD2. The CDR3 extends over 14 amino acids. After removal of 4 bases from V and 7 bases from J, the junction contained 4 bases not matched to a gene. Germline V gives CDR1 LGHNA, CDR2 YSLEER. The CDR3 nucleotides are TGCGCCAGCAGCCTTGGACTAGCGGTAAATGAGCAGTTCTTC. Encoded protein: CASSLGLAVNEQFF.

The chain has TRBV6-5 and TRBJ2-7; D is uncertain. This CDR3 has 14 amino acids. The germline V and J ends were trimmed by 6 bases and 3 bases, with 15 bases remaining between them. The germline CDR1 and CDR2 sequences are MNHEY and SVGAGI. The CDR3 DNA reads as TGTGCCAGCAGGACACGAATACTCCACTACGAGCAGTACTTC. This sequence encodes CASRTRILHYEQYF.

The rearrangement links TRBV18 to TRBJ2-5; tentative D call: TRBD2 (6 bases). CDR1 is KGHSH, CDR2 LQKENI, per germline. CDR3 size: 14 residues. V gave up 2 bases and J gave up 4 bases, with 11 bases separating them. The CDR3 nucleotides read TGTGCCAGCTCACCAGTGGAGGGCTCAGAGACCCAGTACTTC. Amino acids: CASSPVEGSETQYF.

The V and J genes are TRBV5-5 and TRBJ1-6; D perhaps matches TRBD1 (6 bases). Germline V gene data show CDR1 as SGHKS and CDR2 as YYEKEE (reference sequence). This CDR3 is 17 amino acids long. The V and J ends lost 2 bases and 0 bases respectively, with 12 bases between them. The CDR3 nucleotides are TGTGCCAGCAGCTTAGGGGGGACCAACTCCTATAATTCACCCCTCCACTTT. Its translation is CASSLGGTNSYNSPLHF. Full variable domain (outside the CDR3, taken from reference TRBV5-5 and TRBJ1-6): DAGVTQSPTHLIKTRGQQVTLRCSPISGHKSVSWYQQVLGQGPQFIFQYYEKEERGRGNFPDRFSARQFPNYSSELNVNALLLGDSALYLCASSLGGTNSYNSPLHFGNGTRLTVT.

J is TRBJ2-1 and V is TRBV5-4, with 12 bases matching TRBD2. Germline V gene sequence: CDR1 SGHNT, CDR2 YYREEE (reference sequence). V dropped 1 base and J dropped 6; count of bases not matched to a gene: 5. The CDR3 is 16 amino acids. CDR3 amino acids: CASSLPSGGAGNEQFF. The CDR3 DNA follows: TGTGCCAGCAGCTTGCCTAGCGGGGGGGCTGGCAATGAGCAGTTCTTC.